The 25 T cell receptor beta chains presented below share a single source sample, sequenced in a study of tissue T cells after allogeneic stem cell transplantation. The repertoire was sequenced with immunoSEQ multiplex PCR; TCRdb's copy has only in-frame clones and lacks some. The sample contains hundreds of clones, over 50% of which appear only once. The sample's time point: mouse harvest day 14 after allogeneic transplant. The graft held 10^6 splenic CD5+ T cells and 10^7 T-cell-depleted bone marrow cells. The sample was liver tissue. Receptor source: a female BALB/c mouse given C57BL/6 T cells with graft-versus-host disease after an allogeneic hematopoietic cell transplant.

This clone showed up just once. Germline and genes here are mouse. With the read ending 1 residue before the CDR3 end, the germline J gene is used to fill in that end. V and J are TRBV26 and TRBJ2-5; 10 nucleotides line up with TRBD1. The germline CDR1 and CDR2 sequences are KGHPV and FQNQEV (reference sequence). The ends lost 6 bases at V and 6 bases at J; junction bases unmatched: 3. The CDR3 totals 13 residues. The sequenced CDR3 bases are TGTGCCAGCAGGAGACAGGGGGCGGACACCCAGTAC. Translated: CASRRQGADTQY. The full CDR3 reads CASRRQGADTQYF.

By share, this clone ranks as large. Gene names follow the mouse nomenclature. Coverage ceases 1 residue before the CDR3 finishes, and the germline J gene fills in the end. The rearrangement joins TRBV1 to TRBJ2-5; 9 nucleotides align to TRBD2. This CDR3 is 16 amino acids long. Unmatched junction bases numbered 4, after V lost 0 bases and J lost 3 bases. Per germline, CDR1 NSQYPW and CDR2 LRSPGD (reference sequence). The covered CDR3 bases are TGCACCTGCAGTGCAGAAAAACTGGGGGGTCAAGACACCCAGTAC. This sequence encodes CTCSAEKLGGQDTQY. The CDR3, in full, reads CTCSAEKLGGQDTQYF.

Note on this clone: Germline and genes: mouse. The read ends 1 residue early relative to the CDR3; the germline J gene fills the gap. V usage is TRBV16 and J usage is TRBJ2-3; the D gene is possibly TRBD2 (6 bases). The CDR3 extends over 14 amino acids. The V gene's germline CDR1 is SGHSA and CDR2 FRNQAP. Trimming stripped 2 bases from V and 1 base from J, with 7 bases between. CDR3 protein: CASSLLGGAETLYF. CDR3 bases read: TGTGCAAGCAGCTTATTGGGGGGTGCAGAAACGCTGTAT. Drawing the rest from reference TRBV16 and TRBJ2-3, the complete variable domain is NAGVIQTPRHKVTGKGQEATLWCEPISGHSAVFWYRQTIVQGLEFLTYFRNQAPIDDSGMPKERFSAQMPNQSHSTLKIQSTQPQDSAVYLCASSLLGGAETLYFGSGTRLTVL.

By sample share, this clone is large. The genes are named according to mouse. The sequenced part of the CDR3 DNA is TGTGCCAGCAGTTTAGAAGCTGGGGGGGTCTATGCTGAGCAGTTC. It codes for CASSLEAGGVYAEQF. The complete CDR3 reads CASSLEAGGVYAEQFF. The chain employs TRBV15 and TRBJ2-1, with 9 nucleotides matching TRBD2. The read is 1 residue too short to cover the CDR3 end, so that end is filled in from the germline J gene. This CDR3 is built from 16 residues. With V trimmed by 1 base and J by 3 bases, 4 bases remained unmatched. CDR1 is SGHND and CDR2 is FRSKSL in the germline V gene.

About this clone: Gene names denote mouse genes. The CDR3 goes on 1 residue after the read ends, and that part is filled in from the germline J gene. The chain uses TRBV3 and TRBJ1-3, with D unresolved. Germline V lookup: CDR1 SNHLY, CDR2 FYNGKV (reference sequence). The CDR3 covers 15 residues. V lost 1 base and J 0 bases, leaving 7 bases between the germline ends. The CDR3 here is CASSLERVSGNTLYF. Incomplete CDR3 DNA: TGTGCCAGCAGCTTAGAGAGGGTTTCTGGAAATACGCTCTAT.

With respect to this clone: Genes and germline are mouse. The CDR3 end falls 1 residue outside the read, so it is completed with the germline J gene. This chain uses TRBV13-1 with TRBJ2-2; D call uncertain. Germline V gene sequence: CDR1 NSHNY, CDR2 SYGAGN. The germline V and J ends were trimmed by 3 bases and 0 bases, with 0 bases remaining between them. The CDR3 extends over 12 amino acids. CDR3 DNA, as far as it was read: TGTGCCAGCAGTGCAAACACCGGGCAGCTCTAC. It is translated as CASSANTGQLY. The full CDR3 protein reads CASSANTGQLYF.

Notes on this clone: The genes and germline here are from mouse. Read sequence stops 1 residue before the CDR3 end, and the germline J gene provides the missing end. This chain connects TRBV26 to TRBJ2-4, with 8 bases identical to TRBD1. The CDR3 is 15 residues long. Germline V gene lookup returns CDR1 KGHPV and CDR2 FQNQEV (reference sequence). Trimming cost V 2 bases and J 1 base; bases outside gene matches: 2. The covered CDR3 bases are TGTGCCAGCAGTCTGGGACAGGGCGGTCAAAACACCTTGTAC. This gives the protein CASSLGQGGQNTLY. The whole CDR3 sequence reads CASSLGQGGQNTLYF.

This clone was seen only a few times. Any gene name here is a mouse gene name. CDR3 bases read: TGTGCAAGCAGCTTCGGACTGGGGGGGACTGACACCTTGTAC. This codes for CASSFGLGGTDTLY. The full CDR3 reads CASSFGLGGTDTLYF. The chain joins TRBV16 to TRBJ2-4; 12 nucleotides align to TRBD2. Coverage ceases 1 residue before the CDR3 finishes, and the germline J gene fills in the end. The CDR3 runs to 15 residues. With V trimmed by 3 bases and J by 7 bases, 5 bases remained unmatched. Germline CDR1 reads SGHSA; CDR2 reads FRNQAP.

A note on this clone: The gene names given are mouse names. The CDR3 extends 1 residue past the end of the read, so its final part is completed from the germline J gene. V is TRBV14 and J is TRBJ1-6, with TRBD1 as a possible D gene (6 bases). TRBJ1-6 is noted as an ORF with a role that remains uncertain. V was clipped by 5 bases and J by 6 bases, with 12 bases between them. The germline V gene has CDR1 SGHDT and CDR2 FRDEAV. The CDR3 length is 14 residues. Incomplete CDR3 DNA: TGTGCCAGCAGACACAGAGGGGGTAATTCGCCCCTCTAC. This gives the protein CASRHRGGNSPLY. The entire CDR3 sequence reads CASRHRGGNSPLYF.

This clone is judged large. Genes and germline come from the mouse. The read comes to an end 1 residue before the CDR3 does, leaving the germline J gene to fill in the end. The chain employs TRBV4 and TRBJ2-7; 11 nucleotides align to TRBD2. Germline lookup yields CDR1 LGHDT and CDR2 YNNKQL (reference sequence). J lost 4 bases, V lost 3 bases, and 2 bases had no gene match. This CDR3 spans 14 amino acids. The part of the CDR3 DNA that was read is TGTGCCAGCAGCTATGGGACTGGGGGATATGAACAGTAC. This translates into CASSYGTGGYEQY. The full CDR3 sequence reads CASSYGTGGYEQYF.

Points on this clone: Gene names are mouse gene names. The DNA ends 1 residue before the CDR3 does, and the rest of the CDR3 is filled in from the germline J gene. The chain links TRBV17 to TRBJ1-1, with D perhaps TRBD1 (5 bases). Trimming removed 5 bases from V and 1 base from J, with 5 bases in between. The germline CDR1 and CDR2 sequences are MNHDT and YYDKIL. This CDR3 comprises 12 residues. The sequenced part of the CDR3 DNA is TGTGCTAGCAGTCAGGGGAACACAGAAGTCTTC. It codes for CASSQGNTEVF. The entire CDR3 reads CASSQGNTEVFF.

As regards this clone: Gene names follow the mouse nomenclature. The read ends 1 residue shy of where the CDR3 ends; the end is completed using the germline J gene. This chain uses TRBV16 with TRBJ2-1; TRBD2 matches at 9 bases. CDR1 and CDR2 (germline): SGHSA, FRNQAP. CDR3 length: 14 amino acids. V lost 3 bases, J lost 7 bases, and 4 bases stayed unmatched. The CDR3 region is CASSFLGGRAEQFF. The CDR3 bases that were read are TGTGCAAGCAGCTTCCTGGGGGGGAGAGCTGAGCAGTTC.

Comments on this clone: Each gene name is a mouse one. With the read ending 1 residue before the CDR3 end, the germline J gene is used to fill in that end. This sequence joins TRBV3 and TRBJ2-7; TRBD2 matches at 11 bases. The CDR3 runs to 14 residues. From germline, CDR1 is SNHLY and CDR2 FYNGKV (reference sequence). The junction had 3 bases not matched to a gene; V was cut back by 5 bases and J by 3 bases. The CDR3: CASSLTGGVYEQYF. The sequenced part of the CDR3 DNA is TGTGCCAGCAGCCTGACTGGGGGGGTCTATGAACAGTAC.

Comment on this clone: Genes and germline come from the mouse. The read halts 1 residue ahead of the CDR3 end, with the missing end drawn from the germline J gene. This chain links TRBV20 with TRBJ1-1; a weak D match, TRBD1 (5 bases). The length of the CDR3 is 13 residues. Trimming removed 0 bases from V and 3 bases from J, with 8 bases in between. Per germline, CDR1 GFQATS and CDR2 STVNSAI. CDR3 amino acids: CGARDQGHTEVFF. CDR3 bases read: TGTGGTGCTAGGGACCAGGGCCACACAGAAGTCTTC.

A note on this clone: Gene labels here are mouse ones. Read data end 1 residue before the CDR3 end; the end is taken from the germline J gene. The V and J genes are TRBV26 and TRBJ2-1; 7 nucleotides match TRBD1. V lost 3 bases, J lost 3 bases, and 2 bases stayed unmatched. Germline-derived CDR1 and CDR2 are KGHPV and FQNQEV (reference sequence). The CDR3 is made up of 14 amino acids. CDR3 sequence: CASSLPGGYAEQFF. The sequenced part of the CDR3 DNA is TGTGCCAGCAGTCTCCCAGGGGGCTATGCTGAGCAGTTC.

Only a few counts were recorded for this clone. Gene names and germline refer to mouse. CDR3 loop: CASSWTISNERLFF. CDR3 DNA (partial): TGTGCCAGCAGTTGGACAATTTCCAACGAAAGATTATTT. The rearrangement joins TRBV26 to TRBJ1-4, with a tentative D call TRBD1 (5 bases). The read is 1 residue too short to cover the CDR3 end, so that end is filled in from the germline J gene. This CDR3 has 14 amino acids. Germline CDR1 reads KGHPV; CDR2 reads FQNQEV (reference sequence). V lost 5 bases and J lost 0, with 7 bases in between.

Regarding this clone: Genes and germline are mouse. The CDR3 goes on 1 residue after the read ends, and that part is filled in from the germline J gene. The chain employs TRBV29 and TRBJ2-3; D might be TRBD2 (6 bases). Germline lookup yields CDR1 MSHET and CDR2 SYDVDS. V was shortened by 0 bases and J by 1 base, with 8 bases between the two germline ends. The CDR3 is 15 amino acids. The CDR3 DNA, read in part, is TGTGCTAGCAGTTTATCGGGGGGACGTGCAGAAACGCTGTAT. Amino acids: CASSLSGGRAETLY. The complete CDR3 protein is CASSLSGGRAETLYF.

This clone was recorded a few times. The gene symbols are mouse symbols. The DNA ends 1 residue before the CDR3 does, and the rest of the CDR3 is filled in from the germline J gene. The chain couples TRBV13-1 to TRBJ2-7; 10 bases map to TRBD1. Looked up from germline, CDR1 is NSHNY and CDR2 is SYGAGN. J gave up 6 bases and V 9 bases, and 6 bases lay outside the gene matches. This CDR3 is built from 12 residues. The CDR3 DNA, read in part, is TGTGCCACCCGGGGACAGGGGATTGAACAGTAC. The encoded protein is CATRGQGIEQY. From start to end, the CDR3 is CATRGQGIEQYF.

This clone has more than one count but fewer than ten. Mouse gene names and germline throughout. The CDR3 end is not reached by the read, which stops 1 residue before it; the germline J gene fills it in. The chain employs TRBV1 and TRBJ1-2; no firm D call. V lost 2 bases and J 2 bases, leaving 6 bases between the germline ends. The CDR3 runs 13 residues. Germline V gene sequence: CDR1 NSQYPW, CDR2 LRSPGD (reference sequence). The CDR3 loop reads CTCSAHSNSDYTF. Partial CDR3 DNA: TGCACCTGCAGTGCACACAGTAACTCCGACTACACC.

This clone is large (0.1 to 1%) by share. The genes are named according to mouse. The read ends 1 residue early relative to the CDR3; the germline J gene fills the gap. This chain links TRBV3 with TRBJ2-5, with D possibly called TRBD1 or TRBD2 (5 bases each). Looked up from germline, CDR1 is SNHLY and CDR2 is FYNGKV (reference sequence). The length of the CDR3 is 14 residues. The V end lost 2 bases, the J end lost 1 base, and 7 bases lay between the germline ends. The part of the CDR3 DNA that was read is TGTGCCAGCAGCTTATGGGGCGACCAAGACACCCAGTAC. Translation gives CASSLWGDQDTQY. The entire CDR3 protein is CASSLWGDQDTQYF.

On this clone itself: Gene names follow the mouse nomenclature. Sequencing ends 1 residue short of the CDR3 end; the germline J gene provides the rest. The V gene is TRBV19, the J gene TRBJ1-5, with a weak D call TRBD1 (5 bases). The germline gives CDR1 FNHDT, CDR2 SITEND (reference sequence). This CDR3 contains 14 residues. V was shortened by 2 bases and J by 6 bases, with 12 bases between the two germline ends. The CDR3 DNA, read in part, is TGTGCCAGCAGTATCTCTCGACAGATCCAGGCTCCGCTT. Encoded protein: CASSISRQIQAPL. The whole CDR3 sequence reads CASSISRQIQAPLF.

This clone was observed a few times. Here the gene names and germline are mouse. From the germline J gene comes the end of the CDR3, since the read stops 1 residue before it. The chain has TRBV23 and TRBJ2-7; the table's D call of TRBD1 was not tested on the DNA. This CDR3 has 14 residues. Germline V gene lookup returns CDR1 KGHTA and CDR2 FQNQQP. The covered CDR3 bases are TGCTCCAGCAGCCCGGGACAGAGCTCCTATGAACAGTAC. Translated: CSSSPGQSSYEQY. The whole CDR3 protein reads CSSSPGQSSYEQYF. Complete variable domain (other parts from reference TRBV23 and TRBJ2-7): DAAVTQKPRYLIKMKGQEAEMKCIPEKGHTAVFWYQQKQSKELKFLIYFQNQQPLDQIDMVKERFSAVCPSSSLCSLGIRTCEAEDSALYLCSSSPGQSSYEQYFGPGTRLTVL.

Points on this clone: Any gene name here is a mouse gene name. The read ends 1 residue before the CDR3 terminus; that terminus is restored from the germline J gene. The chain joins TRBV4 to TRBJ1-3; D is ambiguous. Germline V gene sequence: CDR1 LGHDT, CDR2 YNNKQL (reference sequence). Trimming left V 6 bases short and J 0 bases short, with 9 bases between. The length of the CDR3 is 14 residues. The CDR3 bases that were read are TGTGCCAGCAGTCCCGCAGTTTCTGGAAATACGCTCTAT. It specifies CASSPAVSGNTLY. The entire CDR3 protein is CASSPAVSGNTLYF.

A note on this clone: Mouse gene names and germline throughout. The sequenced part of the CDR3 DNA is TGTGCCAGCAGTGATGGGGGGGGCGCTGGTGCAGAAACGCTGTAT. Translated, it gives CASSDGGGAGAETLY. The complete CDR3 protein is CASSDGGGAGAETLYF. V is TRBV13-1 and J is TRBJ2-3, with 8 bases aligning to TRBD2. The read comes to an end 1 residue before the CDR3 does, leaving the germline J gene to fill in the end. Germline loops: CDR1 NSHNY, CDR2 SYGAGN. The V gene end was trimmed by 0 bases and the J gene end by 1 base; junction bases not matched to a gene: 4. The CDR3 totals 16 residues.

This clone was observed a few times. Mouse germline and gene names are used. The read ends 1 residue shy of where the CDR3 ends; the end is completed using the germline J gene. The chain uses TRBV13-2 and TRBJ2-1, with TRBD2 matching 9 bases. This CDR3 region has 14 residues. Germline V CDR1 and CDR2: NNHNN, SYGAGS (reference sequence). With V trimmed by 2 bases and J by 7 bases, 4 bases remained unmatched. The part of the CDR3 DNA that was read is TGTGCCAGCGGTGAAGGGGACTGGGAGGCTGAGCAGTTC. The encoded protein is CASGEGDWEAEQF. The whole CDR3 protein is CASGEGDWEAEQFF.